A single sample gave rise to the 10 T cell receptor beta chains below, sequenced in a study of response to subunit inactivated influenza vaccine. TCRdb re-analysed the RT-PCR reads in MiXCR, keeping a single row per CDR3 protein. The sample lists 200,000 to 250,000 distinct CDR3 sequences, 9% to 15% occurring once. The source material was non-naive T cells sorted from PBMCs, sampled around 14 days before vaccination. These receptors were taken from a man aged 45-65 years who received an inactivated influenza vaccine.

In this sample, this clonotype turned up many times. The CDR3 loop is CASSLSGLAGTNEQFF. CDR3 nucleotide sequence: TGCGCCAGCAGCCTATCGGGACTAGCGGGAACCAATGAGCAGTTCTTC. The rearrangement joins TRBV4-3 to TRBJ2-1; 13 positions agree with TRBD2. Trimming took 4 bases from V and 6 from J; bases not matched to a gene: 6. The length of the CDR3 is 16 residues. Germline V lookup: CDR1 LGHNA, CDR2 YSLEER.

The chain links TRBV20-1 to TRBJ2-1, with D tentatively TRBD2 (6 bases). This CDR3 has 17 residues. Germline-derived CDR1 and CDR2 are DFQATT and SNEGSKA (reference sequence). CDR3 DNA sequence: TGCTGCTCTAGAGATTCCGCGGGCGGGGCCTCCTACAATGAGCAGTTCTTC. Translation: CCSRDSAGGASYNEQFF.

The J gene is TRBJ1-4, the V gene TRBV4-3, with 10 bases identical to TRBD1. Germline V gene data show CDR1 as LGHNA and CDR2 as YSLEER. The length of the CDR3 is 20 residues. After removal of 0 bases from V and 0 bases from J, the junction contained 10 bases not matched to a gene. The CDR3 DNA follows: TGCGCCAGCAGCCAAGATTTCGGTGGCGGGACAGGGGCAACTAATGAAAAACTGTTTTTT. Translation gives CASSQDFGGGTGATNEKLFF.

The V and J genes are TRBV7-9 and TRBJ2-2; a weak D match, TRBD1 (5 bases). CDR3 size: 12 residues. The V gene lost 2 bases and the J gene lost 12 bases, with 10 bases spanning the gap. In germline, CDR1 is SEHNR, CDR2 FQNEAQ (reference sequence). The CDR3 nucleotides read TGTGCCAGCAGCTTACCAGGGAATAAGCTGTTTTTT. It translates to CASSLPGNKLFF.

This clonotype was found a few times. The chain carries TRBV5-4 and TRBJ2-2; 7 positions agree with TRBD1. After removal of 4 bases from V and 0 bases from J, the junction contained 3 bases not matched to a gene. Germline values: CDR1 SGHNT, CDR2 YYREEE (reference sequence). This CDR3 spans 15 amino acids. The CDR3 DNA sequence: TGTGCCAGCAGCGCTGGGACAGCGAACACCGGGGAGCTGTTTTTT. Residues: CASSAGTANTGELFF.

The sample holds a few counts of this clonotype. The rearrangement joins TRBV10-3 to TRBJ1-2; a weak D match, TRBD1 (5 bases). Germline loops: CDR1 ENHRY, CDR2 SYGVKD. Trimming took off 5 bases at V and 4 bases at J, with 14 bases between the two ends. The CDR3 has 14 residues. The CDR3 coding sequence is TGTGCCATCAGTACAGGACCCCACGGCTATGGCTACACCTTC. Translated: CAISTGPHGYGYTF.

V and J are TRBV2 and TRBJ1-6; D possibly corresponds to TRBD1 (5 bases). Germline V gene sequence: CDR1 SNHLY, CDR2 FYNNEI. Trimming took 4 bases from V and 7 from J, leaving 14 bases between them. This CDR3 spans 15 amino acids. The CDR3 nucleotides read TGTGCCAGCAGTGTGCGGGGGAGGGGAAATTCACCCCTCCACTTT. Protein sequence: CASSVRGRGNSPLHF.

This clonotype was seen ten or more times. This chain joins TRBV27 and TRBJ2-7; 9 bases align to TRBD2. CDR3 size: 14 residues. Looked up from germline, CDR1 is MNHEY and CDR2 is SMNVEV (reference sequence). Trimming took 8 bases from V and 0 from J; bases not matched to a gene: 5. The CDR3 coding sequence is TGTGCCAGCTGGAGCGGGGGGAGCTCCTACGAGCAGTACTTC. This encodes CASWSGGSSYEQYF.

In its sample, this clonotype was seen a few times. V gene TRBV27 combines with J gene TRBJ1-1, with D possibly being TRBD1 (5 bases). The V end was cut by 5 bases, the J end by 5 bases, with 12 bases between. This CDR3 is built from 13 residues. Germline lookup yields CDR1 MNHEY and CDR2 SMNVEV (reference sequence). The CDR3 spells CASSKLQVTEAFF. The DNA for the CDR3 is TGTGCCAGCAGTAAACTACAGGTAACTGAAGCTTTCTTT.

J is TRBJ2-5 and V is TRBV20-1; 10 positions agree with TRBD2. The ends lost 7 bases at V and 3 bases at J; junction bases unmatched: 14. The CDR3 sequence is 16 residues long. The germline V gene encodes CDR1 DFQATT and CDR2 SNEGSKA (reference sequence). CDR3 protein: CSVNPGLATPKETQYF. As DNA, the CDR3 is TGCAGTGTCAATCCGGGACTAGCGACACCAAAAGAGACCCAGTACTTC.